The source of this TCR beta chain is a study of identical twins. This CDR3 has 15 residues. Losses at the gene ends were 0 bases for V and 5 bases for J; bases not matched to a gene: 8. Germline CDR1 is SQVTM and CDR2 is ANQGSEA. In TCRdb, the 5' RACE reads were re-called with MiXCR into one record per CDR3 protein. The top ten clones hold 0.85% to 1% of a sample with around 680,000 distinct CDR3 sequences, approximately 9% of them seen once. This clonotype has a handful of counts. The same data also went into a second study, on yellow fever vaccine responses in identical twins.

The J gene is TRBJ2-5, the V gene TRBV29-1; 8 bases fit TRBD2. Sequenced material: PBMCs. The receptor's source is a woman aged 18 to 35 in good health. The CDR3: CSVEDRREGLETQYF. CDR3 nucleotide sequence: TGCAGCGTTGAAGATCGCCGGGAGGGGTTGGAGACCCAGTACTTC.